Listed here are 11 T cell receptor beta chains from one sample, sequenced in a study of beta chain features in type 1 diabetes. Expressed TCRB transcripts were sequenced, since all the RNA that had been isolated was reverse transcribed. Profiling relied on immunoSEQ multiplex PCR, and the TCRdb table lists in-frame clones only, not all of them. The sample lists nearly 350,000 clones; 8% were seen once. Sequencing was done on a sample of central memory CD4+ T cells from blood. The receptors shown here come from a woman aged 18-29 years in good health.

The V call is TRBV6-6, the J call TRBJ1-2; D remains ambiguous. Germline lookup yields CDR1 MNHNY and CDR2 SVGAGI (reference sequence). Trimming left V 5 bases short and J 8 bases short, with 9 bases between. The CDR3 has 11 residues. CDR3 sequence (DNA): TGTGCCAGCAGTAATCGGCGGGGCTACACCTTC. Translation: CASSNRRGYTF.

The chain links TRBV10-3 to TRBJ1-2; D unclear. Trimming removed 10 bases at V and 0 bases at J, with 18 bases between. The CDR3 sequence is 15 residues long. CDR1 ENHRY and CDR2 SYGVKD come from the germline V gene. CDR3 in DNA: TGTGCCACCTCTCAGCCCGCGGAAGCTAACTATGGCTACACCTTC. Protein sequence: CATSQPAEANYGYTF.

This clone was recorded at least ten times. The chain links TRBV7-9 to TRBJ1-4; unclear D gene. The CDR3 sequence is 12 residues long. Germline V CDR1 and CDR2: SEHNR, FQNEAQ (reference sequence). Deletions cut 5 bases from V and 7 bases from J, with 8 bases between. The CDR3 DNA follows: TGTGCCAGCAGCCTAAATGGTGAAAAACTGTTTTTT. This translates into CASSLNGEKLFF.

This sequence joins TRBV21-1 and TRBJ2-5; the table's D call, TRBD1, was not checked against the DNA. TRBV21-1 is a recognized pseudogene. The CDR3 is made up of 15 amino acids. The CDR3 sequence: CASSKVWGQGETQYF. In nucleotides, the CDR3 is TGTGCCAGCAGCAAAGTCTGGGGCCAAGGGGAGACCCAGTACTTC.

This clone was observed a few times. This rearrangement joins TRBV28 to TRBJ1-5; tentative D call: TRBD1 (6 bases). Trimming took 5 bases from V and 2 from J, leaving 22 bases between them. The CDR3 runs to 18 residues. Germline assignment: CDR1 MDHEN and CDR2 SYDVKM. The CDR3 loop reads CASSANRWGLGGNQPQHF. The CDR3 DNA is TGTGCCAGCAGTGCGAACAGGTGGGGGCTCGGTGGCAATCAGCCCCAGCATTTT.

The V gene is TRBV19, the J gene TRBJ2-3; D is possibly TRBD1 or TRBD2 (5 bases each). The germline CDR1 and CDR2 sequences are LNHDA and SQIVND (reference sequence). The V end lost 9 bases, the J end lost 0 bases, and 10 bases lay between the germline ends. The CDR3 contains 13 residues. DNA for the CDR3: TGTGCCAGCCGGGGCCGAAGCACAGATACGCAGTATTTT. Its protein is CASRGRSTDTQYF. The entire variable domain, with the rest obtained from reference TRBV19 and TRBJ2-3, is as follows: DGGITQSPKYLFRKEGQNVTLSCEQNLNHDAMYWYRQDPGQGLRLIYYSQIVNDFQKGDIAEGYSVSREKKESFPLTVTSAQKNPTAFYLCASRGRSTDTQYFGPGTRLTVL.

This chain links TRBV6-5 with TRBJ2-7; TRBD2 might be the D (5 bases). This CDR3 comprises 14 residues. V dropped 6 bases and J dropped 0 bases, with 12 bases sitting between them. Germline V lookup: CDR1 MNHEY, CDR2 SVGAGI. The CDR3: CASSTGLSSYEQYF. Here the CDR3 DNA reads TGTGCCAGCAGCACCGGACTTAGCTCCTACGAGCAGTACTTC.

V usage is TRBV7-8 and J usage is TRBJ1-4; D is ambiguous. CDR1 is SGHVS and CDR2 is FQNEAQ in the germline V gene. The CDR3 is 16 amino acids. The V gene lost 1 base and the J gene lost 5 bases, with 14 bases spanning the gap. CDR3: CASSLVGVTRNEKLFF. The CDR3 bases are TGTGCCAGCAGCTTAGTCGGGGTTACTAGAAATGAAAAACTGTTTTTT.

This clone was counted between two and nine times. The V gene is TRBV11-2, the J gene TRBJ2-5; D not resolved. Germline V CDR1 and CDR2: SGHAT, FQNNGV. This CDR3 has 11 amino acids. Trimming removed 2 bases from V and 5 bases from J, with 3 bases in between. DNA of the CDR3: TGTGCCAGCAGCTTACTGGAGACCCAGTACTTC. Encoded protein: CASSLLETQYF.

The chain recombines TRBV2 with TRBJ2-1; D is uncertain. The CDR3 runs 14 residues. CDR1 and CDR2 (germline): SNHLY, FYNNEI. The V and J ends lost 4 bases and 2 bases respectively, with 9 bases between them. In DNA, the CDR3 is TGTGCCAGCAGTGCAGACGGAGCCTACAATGAGCAGTTCTTC. It is translated as CASSADGAYNEQFF.

This clone was picked up a small number of times. The chain links TRBV7-9 to TRBJ2-3, with D perhaps TRBD1 (5 bases). The germline V and J ends were trimmed by 8 bases and 1 base, with 13 bases remaining between them. Per germline, CDR1 SEHNR and CDR2 FQNEAQ (reference sequence). The CDR3 runs 14 residues. CDR3 bases: TGTGCCAGCGCAGGGATGGTGGGCACAGATACGCAGTATTTT. Its protein product is CASAGMVGTDTQYF.